A selection of T cell receptor beta chains follows, all from one sample in a study of metastatic and nonmetastatic thyroid tumors. TCRdb reanalyzed the PCR reads with MiXCR. The table has 7,500 to 9,500 clones, roughly 25% seen once. The sequenced sample consisted of tumor tissue. The receptor source for this set is a female donor with papillary thyroid cancer or a benign thyroid nodule (not recorded which). Some clones in this sample may be carry-over from other donors' samples. Both conserved end residues are part of each CDR3. D genes are given only for firm matches. Expanded clones get a size class; other rows say once, few or many, or leave the size out.

D	V	size	J	CDR3	DNA
.	TRBV10-1	few	TRBJ2-7	CASPRTDTYEQYF	TGCGCCAGCCCTAGGACTGACACCTACGAGCAGTACTTC
.	TRBV12-3/TRBV12-4	.	TRBJ2-3	CASSTQDLSTDTQYF	TGTGCCAGCAGCACCCAGGACCTTAGCACAGATACGCAGTATTTT
.	TRBV12-3/TRBV12-4	large	TRBJ1-2	CASSARRAANYGYTF	TGTGCCAGCAGTGCTAGGAGGGCAGCTAACTATGGCTACACCTTC
TRBD2	TRBV6-1	medium-sized	TRBJ2-7	CASSPNPRGGYEQYF	TGTGCCAGCAGTCCAAACCCGCGGGGGGGCTACGAGCAGTACTTC
.	TRBV9	.	TRBJ2-3	CASSVGGPSTDTQYF	TGTGCCAGCAGCGTCGGGGGGCCTAGCACAGATACGCAGTATTTT
TRBD2	TRBV4-1	.	TRBJ2-7	CASSPDETASGRDAQYF	TGCGCCAGCAGCCCGGACGAGACCGCTAGCGGAAGGGATGCGCAGTACTTC
TRBD2	TRBV6-6	.	TRBJ2-7	CASSYETSGTNEQYF	TGTGCCAGCAGTTACGAGACTAGCGGGACGAACGAGCAGTACTTC
TRBD2	TRBV15	medium-sized	TRBJ2-2	CATSSSGRGVGELFF	TGTGCCACCAGCAGCAGCGGGCGGGGGGTAGGGGAGCTGTTTTTT
.	TRBV5-1	few	TRBJ2-7	CASSLDRAYEQYF	TGCGCCAGCAGCTTGGACAGGGCCTACGAGCAGTACTTC
.	TRBV5-6	.	TRBJ1-5	CASSFSGPGQPQHF	TGTGCCAGCAGCTTCTCGGGGCCCGGTCAGCCCCAGCATTTT
.	TRBV27	few	TRBJ1-2	CASYGGGDYGYTF	TGTGCCAGCTATGGTGGGGGGGACTATGGCTACACCTTC
.	TRBV20-1	.	TRBJ1-5	CSARDAYSNQPQHF	TGCAGTGCTAGAGATGCTTATAGCAATCAGCCCCAGCATTTT
TRBD1	TRBV20-1	many	TRBJ2-2	CSARESAGGRTGELFF	TGCAGTGCTAGAGAGTCTGCAGGGGGTAGGACCGGGGAGCTGTTTTTT
.	TRBV6-1	medium-sized	TRBJ1-1	CASNEAVGLNTEAFF	TGTGCCAGCAATGAAGCGGTGGGGTTGAACACTGAAGCTTTCTTT
TRBD2	TRBV6-1	large	TRBJ2-2	CASKVAGEVGELFF	TGTGCCAGCAAGGTAGCGGGGGAAGTCGGGGAGCTGTTTTTT
.	TRBV6-5	large	TRBJ2-7	CASSYRGREYEQYF	TGTGCCAGCAGTTACAGAGGCAGGGAGTACGAGCAGTACTTC
.	TRBV10-3	.	TRBJ2-7	CASMDYYEQYF	TGTGCCAGCATGGACTACTACGAGCAGTACTTC
.	TRBV4-1	.	TRBJ1-2	CASSQDSNYGYTF	TGCGCCAGCAGCCAAGACAGTAACTATGGCTACACCTTC
.	TRBV29-1	many	TRBJ1-2	CSGEGGDGYTF	TGCAGCGGCGAAGGGGGGGATGGCTACACCTTC
.	TRBV2	few	TRBJ2-2	CASSEDEPGELFF	TGCGCCAGCAGTGAAGACGAACCCGGGGAGCTGTTTTTT
TRBD1	TRBV12-3/TRBV12-4	.	TRBJ1-3	CASSRQGAW	TGTGCCAGCAGTCGACAGGGGGCATGG
TRBD2	TRBV11-1	once	TRBJ2-3	CASSHGLGQSADTQYF	TGTGCCAGCAGCCATGGACTAGGACAATCTGCAGATACGCAGTATTTT
TRBD1	TRBV10-2	few	TRBJ2-7	CASRRDRALTYEQYF	TGCGCCAGCCGCCGGGACAGGGCGTTAACCTACGAGCAGTACTTC
TRBD1	TRBV6-1	hyperexpanded	TRBJ2-2	CASTPLQGRKTGELFF	TGTGCCAGCACCCCACTACAGGGGAGAAAGACCGGGGAGCTGTTTTTT
TRBD1	TRBV19	few	TRBJ1-5	CASGRTGERHQPQHF	TGTGCCAGCGGGCGCACAGGGGAACGCCATCAGCCCCAGCATTTT
TRBD1	TRBV19	medium-sized	TRBJ2-1	CASSTGTGENNEQFF	TGTGCCAGTAGTACAGGGACAGGGGAAAACAATGAGCAGTTCTTC
TRBD1	TRBV6-2/TRBV6-3	medium-sized	TRBJ1-2	CASSENTGDYGYTF	TGTGCCAGCAGTGAAAATACAGGGGACTATGGCTACACCTTC
TRBD1	TRBV6-1	.	TRBJ1-2	CASFNRQGLIYGYTF	TGTGCCAGCTTTAATAGACAGGGGCTAATCTATGGCTACACCTTC
TRBD2	TRBV5-1	medium-sized	TRBJ2-7	CASTLAGGYVEQYF	TGCGCCAGCACGCTAGCGGGGGGGTATGTCGAGCAGTACTTC
.	TRBV6-4	.	TRBJ2-2	CASTVEGDGTGELFF	TGTGCCAGCACGGTGGAGGGGGACGGCACCGGGGAGCTGTTTTTT
.	TRBV28	.	TRBJ1-2	CASYRHLYGYTF	TGTGCCAGCTACCGCCACCTCTATGGCTACACCTTC
.	TRBV12-3/TRBV12-4	few	TRBJ2-1	CASSEQGGSYNEQFF	TGTGCCAGCAGTGAACAGGGAGGGTCCTACAATGAGCAGTTCTTC
.	TRBV10-2	many	TRBJ1-4	CASSEVGPSGKLFF	TGCGCCAGCAGTGAGGTGGGGCCAAGTGGAAAACTGTTTTTT
.	TRBV27	.	TRBJ1-2	CASSLRGNYGYTF	TGTGCCAGCAGTTTACGGGGCAACTATGGCTACACCTTC
TRBD2	TRBV19	.	TRBJ2-3	CASSWTSGNTDTQYF	TGTGCCAGTAGTTGGACTAGCGGGAACACAGATACGCAGTATTTT
TRBD2	TRBV5-4	many	TRBJ2-5	CASSLPESGGQETQYF	TGTGCCAGCAGCTTGCCGGAGAGCGGGGGCCAAGAGACCCAGTACTTC
.	TRBV30	.	TRBJ1-1	CAWSDPRRPNTEAFF	TGTGCCTGGAGTGACCCCAGGAGGCCGAACACTGAAGCTTTCTTT
TRBD2	TRBV12-5	many	TRBJ2-1	CASGGSGDEQFF	TGTGCTAGTGGGGGCAGCGGGGATGAGCAGTTCTTC
.	TRBV6-2/TRBV6-3	few	TRBJ2-1	CASSYLLDVFF	TGTGCCAGCAGTTACTTGCTAGATGTGTTCTTC
.	TRBV12-3/TRBV12-4	.	TRBJ2-3	CASRSRGSTDTQYF	TGTGCCAGCAGATCCCGGGGCTCCACAGATACGCAGTATTTT
TRBD2	TRBV20-1	.	TRBJ2-1	CSARDSGRASYNEQFF	TGCAGTGCTAGAGATAGCGGGAGGGCTTCCTACAATGAGCAGTTCTTC
.	TRBV9	.	TRBJ1-4	CASSSGASGEKLFF	TGTGCCAGCAGCTCGGGGGCCTCGGGGGAAAAACTGTTTTTT
TRBD2	TRBV6-5	.	TRBJ2-7	CASSYSGLADCNEQYF	TGTGCCAGCAGTTACTCGGGACTAGCGGATTGCAACGAGCAGTACTTC
.	TRBV5-1	once	TRBJ2-3	CASSLGYWRTISTDTQYF	TGCGCCAGCAGCTTGGGATACTGGAGGACCATTAGCACAGATACGCAGTATTTT
.	TRBV15	medium-sized	TRBJ2-5	CATSRGTEETQYF	TGTGCCACCAGCAGAGGGACAGAAGAGACCCAGTACTTC
.	TRBV7-6	.	TRBJ1-2	CASSLTPGTNYGYTF	TGTGCCAGTAGCTTAACTCCAGGGACTAACTATGGCTACACCTTC